This TCR beta chain appears in the sequencing data of a study of blood T cell repertoires in COVID-19. Trimming took 1 base from V and 7 from J; bases not matched to a gene: 6. Per germline, CDR1 LGHDT and CDR2 YNNKEL (reference sequence). This CDR3 comprises 14 residues. Membership in each cohort depended on participant-reported clinical history. In the original processing: For nucleated cells, counts were estimated from reference gene primer amplification. Assay used: immunoSEQ multiplex PCR; TCRdb lists only in-frame clones, some missing. The V and J calls and the clone size are those of that table, but D and trimming were determined from the DNA. This table has a few hundred thousand clones, 80% to 90% appearing once.

The J gene is TRBJ1-1, the V gene TRBV3-1 (or the pseudogene TRBV3-2); TRBD1 matches 7 bases. This receptor was obtained from a young man who had recovered from COVID-19. The sample consisted of PBMCs or T cells enriched from blood (not recorded which). CDR3 nucleotides: TGTGCCAGCAGCCAAGGACAGGGCAATATTGAAGCTTTCTTT. Encoded protein: CASSQGQGNIEAFF.